The 27 T cell receptor beta chains reported below all come from one sample, sequenced in a study of shared clonotypes between healthy human individuals. Produced via immunoSEQ multiplex PCR; TCRdb's table is partial and in-frame only. The repertoire has 950,000 to 1,300,000 clones, around 74% of them found once; the top ten carry about 1.4%. The sequencing input was memory CD4+ T cells sorted from blood. Subset of the sample: CD45RA-negative fraction. The receptors were sampled from a man aged 18 to 30 in good health.

This chain uses TRBV10-2 with TRBJ1-2; the D gene is possibly TRBD1 (5 bases). V was trimmed by 6 bases and J by 2 bases, leaving 13 bases between them. The CDR3 contains 14 residues. CDR1 and CDR2 from the germline V gene are WSHSY and SAAADI. CDR3 residues: CASRRDSGNYGYTF. The CDR3 DNA sequence: TGCGCCAGCAGACGGGACTCAGGAAACTATGGCTACACCTTC.

The chain has TRBV4-1 and TRBJ1-4; TRBD1 matches at 8 bases. CDR1 is MGHRA, CDR2 YSYEKL, per germline. The length of the CDR3 is 16 residues. V gave up 2 bases and J gave up 2 bases; unmatched junction bases: 4. Here the CDR3 reads CASSQTGGSTNEKLFF. The CDR3 region has the DNA TGCGCCAGCAGCCAAACAGGGGGGAGCACTAATGAAAAACTGTTTTTT.

The chain links TRBV4-3 to TRBJ1-1, with D possibly being TRBD1 (6 bases). V lost 0 bases, J lost 1 base, and 9 bases lay in between. The CDR3 covers 15 residues. Germline V CDR1 and CDR2: LGHNA, YSLEER. CDR3 sequence reads: CASSQDPTGNTEAFF. DNA for the CDR3: TGCGCCAGCAGCCAAGATCCGACAGGGAACACTGAAGCTTTCTTT.

The chain combines TRBV11-3 with TRBJ2-7; 8 nucleotides align to TRBD1. Unmatched junction bases numbered 7, after V lost 4 bases and J lost 5 bases. The CDR3 has 14 amino acids. Germline CDR1 is SGHNT and CDR2 is YENEEA. CDR3 DNA: TGTGCCAGCAGCTCTAACAGGGGGTCCAACGAGCAGTACTTC. Amino acids: CASSSNRGSNEQYF. Full variable domain (remainder filled in from reference TRBV11-3 and TRBJ2-7): EAGVVQSPRYKIIEKKQPVAFWCNPISGHNTLYWYLQNLGQGPELLIRYENEEAVDDSQLPKDRFSAERLKGVDSTLKIQPAELGDSAVYLCASSSNRGSNEQYFGPGTRLTVT.

The chain combines TRBV14 with TRBJ2-1; 12 bases are a match to TRBD2. With 1 base clipped from V and 10 bases from J, the junction kept 8 bases outside the gene matches. This CDR3 contains 16 residues. Germline V lookup: CDR1 SGHDN, CDR2 FVKESK. This CDR3 reads CASSQGGTSGFWEQFF. As DNA, the CDR3 is TGTGCCAGCAGCCAAGGGGGGACTAGCGGGTTTTGGGAGCAGTTCTTC. Filled out from reference TRBV14 and TRBJ2-1, the complete variable domain reads EAGVTQFPSHSVIEKGQTVTLRCDPISGHDNLYWYRRVMGKEIKFLLHFVKESKQDESGMPNNRFLAERTGGTYSTLKVQPAELEDSGVYFCASSQGGTSGFWEQFFGPGTRLTVL.

The chain uses TRBV27 and TRBJ1-6; TRBD1 is a possible D gene (5 bases). The CDR3 length is 15 residues. Germline CDR1 MNHEY, CDR2 SMNVEV (reference sequence). Trimming removed 4 bases at V and 2 bases at J, with 9 bases between. The CDR3 loop reads CASSSQGPYNSPLHF. For the CDR3, the DNA is TGTGCCAGCAGTTCGCAGGGCCCCTATAATTCACCCCTCCACTTT.

The genes are TRBV7-9 and TRBJ2-1; 9 positions match TRBD1. V lost 6 bases, J lost 2 bases, and 2 bases stayed unmatched. The germline V gene encodes CDR1 SEHNR and CDR2 FQNEAQ (reference sequence). This CDR3 is built from 14 residues. CDR3 sequence: CASSGTGTYNEQFF. The CDR3 region has the DNA TGTGCCAGCAGTGGGACAGGGACCTACAATGAGCAGTTCTTC.

A few counts support this clone. This CDR3 is also generated by other DNA sequences in the sample. The genes are TRBV30 and TRBJ1-5, with D perhaps matching TRBD1 (5 bases). Germline CDR1 GTSNPN, CDR2 SVGIG (reference sequence). The CDR3 covers 13 residues. Trimming cost V 1 base and J 4 bases, with 8 bases left between them. The CDR3 bases are TGTGCCTGGAGTGGACAGATTAATCAGCCCCAGCATTTT. The encoded protein is CAWSGQINQPQHF.

The chain couples TRBV6-5 to TRBJ2-2; D unresolved. The CDR3 loop spans 14 amino acids. Per the germline V gene, CDR1 is MNHEY and CDR2 is SVGAGI. Trimming pared 0 bases from V and 7 bases from J, leaving 9 bases between. The CDR3 sequence is CASSYSMTDGELFF. Written as DNA, the CDR3 is TGTGCCAGCAGTTACTCGATGACGGACGGGGAGCTGTTTTTT.

This chain links TRBV5-4 with TRBJ2-3; D ambiguous. The germline V and J ends were trimmed by 3 bases and 5 bases, with 4 bases remaining between them. CDR1 and CDR2 (germline): SGHNT, YYREEE (reference sequence). The CDR3 is made up of 11 amino acids. Written as DNA, the CDR3 is TGTGCCAGCAGCTCTCAAGATACGCAGTATTTT. Translating it yields CASSSQDTQYF.

V gene TRBV5-6 combines with J gene TRBJ1-2; 9 nucleotides line up with TRBD1. The J segment lost 8 bases and the V segment lost 4 bases, leaving 15 bases of the junction unmatched. This CDR3 spans 16 amino acids. Germline V gene sequence: CDR1 SGHDT, CDR2 YYEEEE. CDR3 bases: TGTGCCAGCAGCCACCCACCGGGACAGGGACTAAGAGGCTACACCTTC. Encoded protein: CASSHPPGQGLRGYTF.

J is TRBJ2-3 and V is TRBV6-1; perhaps TRBD2 as D (6 bases). The CDR3 is 14 amino acids. V was trimmed by 7 bases and J by 0 bases, leaving 11 bases between them. Germline CDR1 MNHNS, CDR2 SASEGT. This CDR3 is CASTLDYSTDTQYF. In DNA, the CDR3 is TGTGCCAGCACTCTGGACTATAGCACAGATACGCAGTATTTT.

The rearrangement uses TRBV5-1 and TRBJ2-7; D is uncertain. The germline V and J ends were trimmed by 2 bases and 3 bases, with 9 bases remaining between them. CDR3 length: 13 amino acids. Germline V gives CDR1 SGHRS, CDR2 YFSETQ. The CDR3 DNA reads as TGCGCCAGCAGCTTCTCTAGTCACTACGAGCAGTACTTC. Translated: CASSFSSHYEQYF.

V usage is TRBV7-2 and J usage is TRBJ1-1, with D perhaps matching TRBD1 (6 bases). V was shortened by 4 bases and J by 3 bases, with 15 bases between the two germline ends. This CDR3 is 15 amino acids long. Germline-derived CDR1 and CDR2 are SGHTA and FQGNSA. The CDR3 loop reads CASSSQLRGDTEAFF. CDR3 nucleotide sequence: TGTGCCAGCAGCTCGCAACTCAGGGGAGACACTGAAGCTTTCTTT.

This clone was counted a few times. Other DNA sequences in the sample encode the same CDR3. The V call is TRBV5-1, the J call TRBJ2-3; no firm D call. This CDR3 is 12 amino acids long. With 4 bases removed from V and 0 bases from J, the gap between germline ends came to 3 bases. The germline V gene has CDR1 SGHRS and CDR2 YFSETQ. The CDR3 coding sequence is TGCGCCAGCAGCCCTAGCACAGATACGCAGTATTTT. Amino acid sequence: CASSPSTDTQYF.

V is TRBV5-6 and J is TRBJ2-6, with D perhaps matching TRBD1 (6 bases). CDR3 size: 17 residues. The germline CDR1 and CDR2 sequences are SGHDT and YYEEEE. Trimming shortened V by 6 bases and J by 0 bases, and 16 bases separated the two germline ends. The CDR3 loop is CASTTGTSNSGANVLTF. CDR3 sequence (DNA): TGTGCCAGCACGACCGGGACATCTAACTCTGGGGCCAACGTCCTGACTTTC.

The chain uses TRBV15 and TRBJ1-2; 12 bases match TRBD1. The CDR3 runs 15 residues. V lost 1 base and J lost 7; bases outside the gene matches: 4. CDR1 and CDR2 (germline): LNHNV, YYDKDF (reference sequence). The CDR3 DNA reads as TGTGCCACCAGCAGAGGGGGACAGGGGGCCCCTGGCTACACCTTC. It translates to CATSRGGQGAPGYTF.

The rearrangement uses TRBV18 and TRBJ2-3, with TRBD1 matching over 10 bases. Germline CDR1 and CDR2: KGHSH and LQKENI. The length of the CDR3 is 14 residues. The V segment lost 5 bases and the J segment 6 bases; nucleotides outside the gene matches: 5. This chain's CDR3 is CASSSRQGADTQYF. Here the CDR3 DNA reads TGTGCCAGCTCAAGTCGACAGGGGGCGGATACGCAGTATTTT.

The rearrangement uses TRBV11-3 and TRBJ2-3; tentatively, D is TRBD1 or TRBD2 (5 bases each). The CDR3 extends over 15 amino acids. V shed 5 bases and J shed 1 base, with 13 bases lying between them. Looked up from germline, CDR1 is SGHNT and CDR2 is YENEEA. The CDR3 DNA reads as TGTGCCAGCAGCCGCCGGGGCCCCGGCACAGATACGCAGTATTTT. Protein: CASSRRGPGTDTQYF.

This clone has more than one count but fewer than ten. The CDR3 region has the DNA TGTGCCACCACGCGGGGTTCGGACACTGAAGCTTTCTTT. As protein: CATTRGSDTEAFF. V usage is TRBV6-5 and J usage is TRBJ1-1; D unclear. V was cut by 10 bases and J by 3 bases, with 15 bases left in between. This CDR3 region has 13 residues. Germline CDR1 and CDR2: MNHEY and SVGAGI.

The table lists this clone with a few counts. The rearrangement joins TRBV30 to TRBJ2-2; 12 nucleotides align to TRBD2. The CDR3 covers 16 residues. Germline CDR1 and CDR2: GTSNPN and SVGIG (reference sequence). The ends lost 3 bases at V and 4 bases at J; junction bases unmatched: 6. The CDR3: CAWSLGLAGFTGELFF. The CDR3 nucleotides read TGTGCCTGGAGCCTCGGACTAGCGGGGTTCACCGGGGAGCTGTTTTTT. The complete variable domain, with remaining parts taken from reference TRBV30 and TRBJ2-2, reads SQTIHQWPATLVQPVGSPLSLECTVEGTSNPNLYWYRQAAGRGLQLLFYSVGIGQISSEVPQNLSASRPQDRQFILSSKKLLLSDSGFYLCAWSLGLAGFTGELFFGEGSRLTVL.

In this sample, this clone turned up a few times. Written as DNA, the CDR3 is TGTGCCAGCAGTATACAGGGGAGGGACTACGAGCAGTACTTC. This encodes CASSIQGRDYEQYF. The chain links TRBV6-6 to TRBJ2-5; D is perhaps TRBD1 or TRBD2 (7 bases each). Matching the DNA end better, TRBJ2-7 makes the J call doubtful. The CDR3 length is 14 residues. Germline V lookup: CDR1 MNHNY, CDR2 SVGAGI (reference sequence).

This chain links TRBV6-1 with TRBJ2-1, with D perhaps matching TRBD2 (6 bases). Germline CDR1 is MNHNS and CDR2 is SASEGT. V was cut by 11 bases and J by 6 bases, with 17 bases left in between. This CDR3 has 13 amino acids. The CDR3 DNA is TGTGCCGGAGGGACCTTCGGGGGCAATGAGCAGTTCTTC. It translates to CAGGTFGGNEQFF.

This clone came up a few times. The V call is TRBV5-1, the J call TRBJ1-3, with 8 nucleotides matching TRBD1. The germline gives CDR1 SGHRS, CDR2 YFSETQ. The trim removed 4 bases at V and 7 bases at J, leaving 7 bases unmatched. The CDR3 totals 14 residues. The CDR3 nucleotides are TGCGCCAGCAGCCTTACAGGGGGATCTAACACCATATATTTT. It is translated as CASSLTGGSNTIYF.

The chain is built from TRBV7-8 and TRBJ1-5, with a possible D match to TRBD1 (5 bases). Trimming shortened V by 5 bases and J by 2 bases, and 10 bases separated the two germline ends. Germline assignment: CDR1 SGHVS and CDR2 FQNEAQ. This CDR3 is built from 14 residues. In DNA form, the CDR3 reads TGTGCCAGCAGCCCTCAGGGCGGCAATCAGCCCCAGCATTTT. Translated: CASSPQGGNQPQHF. The full variable domain, completed using reference TRBV7-8 and TRBJ1-5, is GAGVSQSPRYKVAKRGQDVALRCDPISGHVSLFWYQQALGQGPEFLTYFQNEAQLDKSGLPSDRFFAERPEGSVSTLKIQRTQQEDSAVYLCASSPQGGNQPQHFGDGTRLSIL.

The chain links TRBV21-1 to TRBJ1-2; TRBD1 was called by the table and not checked on the DNA. TRBV21-1 is a pseudogene. This CDR3 region has 19 residues. Here the CDR3 DNA reads TGTGCCAGCAGCAAAGGGACAGGAGTAAGAATTGATTTAAACTATGGCTACACCTTC. This sequence encodes CASSKGTGVRIDLNYGYTF.

This clone was detected only once. For the CDR3, the DNA is TGTGCCTGGAACCAAGATGGAATCTCCTACGAGCAGTACTTC. This translates into CAWNQDGISYEQYF. The chain recombines TRBV30 with TRBJ2-7; D is uncertain. Trimming removed 4 bases at V and 0 bases at J, with 13 bases between. Germline V gene lookup returns CDR1 GTSNPN and CDR2 SVGIG (reference sequence). The CDR3 is made up of 14 amino acids.